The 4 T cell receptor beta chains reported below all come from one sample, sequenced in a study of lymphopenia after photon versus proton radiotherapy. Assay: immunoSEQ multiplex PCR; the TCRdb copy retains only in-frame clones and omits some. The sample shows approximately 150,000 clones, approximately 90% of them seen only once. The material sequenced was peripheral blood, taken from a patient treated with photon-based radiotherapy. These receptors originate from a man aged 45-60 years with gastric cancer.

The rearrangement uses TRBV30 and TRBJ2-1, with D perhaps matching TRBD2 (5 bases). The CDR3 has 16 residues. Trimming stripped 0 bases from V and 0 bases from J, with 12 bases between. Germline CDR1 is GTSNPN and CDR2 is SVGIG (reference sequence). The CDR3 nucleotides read TGTGCCTGGAGTGTAACCGGACTCAGCTCCTACAATGAGCAGTTCTTC. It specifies CAWSVTGLSSYNEQFF.

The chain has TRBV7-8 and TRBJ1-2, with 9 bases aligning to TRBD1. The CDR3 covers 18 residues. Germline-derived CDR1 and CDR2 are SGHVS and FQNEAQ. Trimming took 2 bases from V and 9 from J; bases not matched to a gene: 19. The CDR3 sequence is CASSLNRRDRVSSIRYTF. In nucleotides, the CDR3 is TGTGCCAGCAGCTTAAATCGGCGGGACAGGGTATCTTCTATTCGCTACACCTTC.

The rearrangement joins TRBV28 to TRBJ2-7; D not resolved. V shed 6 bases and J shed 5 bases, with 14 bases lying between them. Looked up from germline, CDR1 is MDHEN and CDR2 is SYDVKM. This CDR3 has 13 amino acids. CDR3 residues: CASRTQKSHEQYF. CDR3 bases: TGTGCCAGCAGGACACAGAAATCACACGAGCAGTACTTC.

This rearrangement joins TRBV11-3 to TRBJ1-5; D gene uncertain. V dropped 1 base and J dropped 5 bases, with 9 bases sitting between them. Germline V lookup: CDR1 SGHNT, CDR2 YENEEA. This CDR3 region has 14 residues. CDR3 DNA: TGTGCCAGCAGCTTAGGACACCCCGATCAGCCCCAGCATTTT. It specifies CASSLGHPDQPQHF. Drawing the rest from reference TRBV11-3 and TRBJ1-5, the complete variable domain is EAGVVQSPRYKIIEKKQPVAFWCNPISGHNTLYWYLQNLGQGPELLIRYENEEAVDDSQLPKDRFSAERLKGVDSTLKIQPAELGDSAVYLCASSLGHPDQPQHFGDGTRLSIL.